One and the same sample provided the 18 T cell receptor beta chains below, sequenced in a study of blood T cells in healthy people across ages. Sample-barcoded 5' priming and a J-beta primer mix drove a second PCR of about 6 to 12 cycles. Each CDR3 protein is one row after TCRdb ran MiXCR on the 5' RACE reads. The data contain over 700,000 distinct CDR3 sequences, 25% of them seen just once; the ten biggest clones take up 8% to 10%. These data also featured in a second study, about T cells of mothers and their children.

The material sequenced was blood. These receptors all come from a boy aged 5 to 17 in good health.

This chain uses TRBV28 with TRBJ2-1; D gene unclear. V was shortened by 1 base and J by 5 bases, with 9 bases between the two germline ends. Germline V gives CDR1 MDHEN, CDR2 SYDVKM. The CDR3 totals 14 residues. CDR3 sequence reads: CASSLYSLNNEQFF. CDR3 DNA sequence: TGTGCCAGCAGTTTATACAGTCTGAACAATGAGCAGTTCTTC. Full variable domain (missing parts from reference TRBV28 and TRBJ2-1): DVKVTQSSRYLVKRTGEKVFLECVQDMDHENMFWYRQDPGLGLRLIYFSYDVKMKEKGDIPEGYSVSREKKERFSLILESASTNQTSMYLCASSLYSLNNEQFFGPGTRLTVL.

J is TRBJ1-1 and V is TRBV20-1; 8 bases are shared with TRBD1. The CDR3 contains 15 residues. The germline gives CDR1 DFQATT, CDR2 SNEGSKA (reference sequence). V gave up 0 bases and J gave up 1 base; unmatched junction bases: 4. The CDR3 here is CSARDLTGGNTEAFF. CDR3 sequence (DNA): TGCAGTGCTAGAGATCTCACAGGGGGGAACACTGAAGCTTTCTTT.

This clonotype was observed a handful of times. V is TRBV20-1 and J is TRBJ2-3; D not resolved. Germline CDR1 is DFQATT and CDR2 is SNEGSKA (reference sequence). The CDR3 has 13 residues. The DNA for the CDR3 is TGCAGGCCAGACTTTACTTCCCCAGATACGCAGTATTTT. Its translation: CRPDFTSPDTQYF.

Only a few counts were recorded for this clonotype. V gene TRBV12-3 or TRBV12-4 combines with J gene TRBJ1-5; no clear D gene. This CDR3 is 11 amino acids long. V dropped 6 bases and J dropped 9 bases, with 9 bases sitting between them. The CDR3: CASSGVGPQHF. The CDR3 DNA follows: TGTGCCAGCAGCGGCGTGGGGCCCCAGCATTTT.

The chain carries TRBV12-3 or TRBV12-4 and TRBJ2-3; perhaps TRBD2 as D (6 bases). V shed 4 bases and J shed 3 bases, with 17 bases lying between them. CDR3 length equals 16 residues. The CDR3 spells CASSSSEGVVTDTQYF. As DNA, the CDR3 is TGTGCCAGCAGTTCGTCGGAGGGAGTGGTGACAGATACGCAGTATTTT.

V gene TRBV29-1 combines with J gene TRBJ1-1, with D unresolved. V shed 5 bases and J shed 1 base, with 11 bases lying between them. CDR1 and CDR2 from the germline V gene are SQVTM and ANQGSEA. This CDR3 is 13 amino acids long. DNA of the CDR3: TGCAGCGTTTACGGGGTGGCGAACACTGAAGCTTTCTTT. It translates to CSVYGVANTEAFF.

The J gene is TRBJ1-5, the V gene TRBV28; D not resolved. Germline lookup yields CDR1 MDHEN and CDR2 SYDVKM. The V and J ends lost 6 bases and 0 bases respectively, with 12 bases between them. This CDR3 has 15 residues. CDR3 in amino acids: CASRWTDYSNQPQHF. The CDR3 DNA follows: TGTGCCAGCAGATGGACGGACTATAGCAATCAGCCCCAGCATTTT.

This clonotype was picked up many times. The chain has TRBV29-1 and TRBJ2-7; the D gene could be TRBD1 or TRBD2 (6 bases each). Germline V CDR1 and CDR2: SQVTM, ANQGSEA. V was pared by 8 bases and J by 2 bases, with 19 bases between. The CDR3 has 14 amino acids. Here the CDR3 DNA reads TGCAGCCCCGGGGGACACCCCGACCCCTACGAGCAGTACTTC. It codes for CSPGGHPDPYEQYF.

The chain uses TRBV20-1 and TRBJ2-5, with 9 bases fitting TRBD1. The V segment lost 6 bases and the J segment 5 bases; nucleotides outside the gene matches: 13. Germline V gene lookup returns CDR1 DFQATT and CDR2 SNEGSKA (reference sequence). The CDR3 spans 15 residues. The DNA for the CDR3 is TGCAGTGCAATCACAGGGGGCGCAAAAGTTGAGACCCAGTACTTC. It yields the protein CSAITGGAKVETQYF.

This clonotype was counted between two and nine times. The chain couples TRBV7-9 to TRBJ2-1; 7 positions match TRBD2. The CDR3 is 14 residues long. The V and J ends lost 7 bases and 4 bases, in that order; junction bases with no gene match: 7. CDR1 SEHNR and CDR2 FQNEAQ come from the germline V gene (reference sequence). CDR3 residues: CASTQRLAYNEQFF. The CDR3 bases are TGTGCCAGCACCCAAAGACTAGCTTACAATGAGCAGTTCTTC.

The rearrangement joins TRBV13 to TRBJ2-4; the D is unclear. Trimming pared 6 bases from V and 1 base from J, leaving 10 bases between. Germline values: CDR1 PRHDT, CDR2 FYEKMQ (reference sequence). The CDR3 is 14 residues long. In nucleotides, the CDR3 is TGTGCCAGCAGAACGGCTGGGGCCAAAAACATTCAGTACTTC. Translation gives CASRTAGAKNIQYF.

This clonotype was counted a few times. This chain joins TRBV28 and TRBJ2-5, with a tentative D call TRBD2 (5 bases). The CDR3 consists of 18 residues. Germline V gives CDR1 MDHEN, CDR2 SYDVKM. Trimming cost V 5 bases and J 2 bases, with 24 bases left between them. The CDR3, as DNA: TGTGCCAGCAGTCACTACCAACCTTTACCTGGGGAGCAAGAGACCCAGTACTTC. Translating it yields CASSHYQPLPGEQETQYF.

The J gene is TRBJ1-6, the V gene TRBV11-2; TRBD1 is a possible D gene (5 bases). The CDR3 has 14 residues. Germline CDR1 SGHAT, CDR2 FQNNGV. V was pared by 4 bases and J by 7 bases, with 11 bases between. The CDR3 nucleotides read TGTGCCAGCAGCTCTGGACGGGGGAATTCACCCCTCCACTTT. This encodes CASSSGRGNSPLHF. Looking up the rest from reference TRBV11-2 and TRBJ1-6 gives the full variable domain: EAGVAQSPRYKIIEKRQSVAFWCNPISGHATLYWYQQILGQGPKLLIQFQNNGVVDDSQLPKDRFSAERLKGVDSTLKIQPAKLEDSAVYLCASSSGRGNSPLHFGNGTRLTVT.

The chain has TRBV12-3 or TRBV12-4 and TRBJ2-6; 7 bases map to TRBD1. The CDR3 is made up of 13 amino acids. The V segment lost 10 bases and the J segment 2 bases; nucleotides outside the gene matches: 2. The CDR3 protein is CATDRAGANVLTF. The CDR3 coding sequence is TGTGCCACAGACAGGGCTGGGGCCAACGTCCTGACTTTC.

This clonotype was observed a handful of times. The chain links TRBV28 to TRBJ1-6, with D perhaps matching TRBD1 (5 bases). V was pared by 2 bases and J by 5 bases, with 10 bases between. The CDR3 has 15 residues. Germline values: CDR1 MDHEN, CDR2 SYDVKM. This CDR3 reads CASSLETDHNSPLHF. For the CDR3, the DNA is TGTGCCAGCAGTTTAGAGACAGACCATAATTCACCCCTCCACTTT.

DNA of the CDR3: TGTGCCAGCAGCCCCGGGGGACAGGGGGTAGGAAAACTGTTTTTT. Translating gives CASSPGGQGVGKLFF. The J gene is TRBJ1-4, the V gene TRBV11-2; 11 bases match TRBD1. Germline V gene lookup returns CDR1 SGHAT and CDR2 FQNNGV. CDR3 length: 15 residues. J was trimmed by 10 bases and V by 5 bases; bases with no gene match: 9.

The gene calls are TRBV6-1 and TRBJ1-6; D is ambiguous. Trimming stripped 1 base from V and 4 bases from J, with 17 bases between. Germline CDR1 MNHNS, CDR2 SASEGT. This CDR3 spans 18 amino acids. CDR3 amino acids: CASSEEVYIGRYNSPLHF. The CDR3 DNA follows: TGTGCCAGCAGTGAAGAGGTTTATATCGGTCGTTATAATTCACCCCTCCACTTT.

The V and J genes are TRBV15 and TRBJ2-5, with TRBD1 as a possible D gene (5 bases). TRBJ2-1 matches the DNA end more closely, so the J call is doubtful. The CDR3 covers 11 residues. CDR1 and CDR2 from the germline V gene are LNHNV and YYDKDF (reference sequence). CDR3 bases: TGTGCCACCAGCAGAGAACAGGTGCAGTTCTTC. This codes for CATSREQVQFF.